Each of the 13 T cell receptor beta chains below was sequenced from the same sample in a study of CD8+ T cells in alopecia areata. The sample's treatment: oral pan-JAK inhibitor, 5-10 mg twice daily. cDNA serving as the sequencing template came from extracted, reverse transcribed RNA. Libraries were prepared by immunoSEQ multiplex PCR; TCRdb keeps only in-frame clonotypes and omits some of them. Here the sample spans 130,000 or so clones, approximately 90% being singletons. The specimen was CD8+ T cells sorted from blood, collected at week 4, from a patient treated with tofacitinib. The receptors shown here come from a human donor with alopecia areata.

This clone appeared a single time. The genes are TRBV7-8 and TRBJ1-1; D unresolved. CDR3 length equals 15 residues. CDR1 and CDR2 (germline): SGHVS, FQNEAQ. Trimming removed 2 bases at V and 6 bases at J, with 16 bases between. DNA for the CDR3: TGTGCCAGCAGCTTATATGATAAGGGATCGCCTGAAGCTTTCTTT. The encoded protein is CASSLYDKGSPEAFF.

This chain links TRBV30 with TRBJ1-5; no clear D gene. V was pared by 3 bases and J by 5 bases, with 8 bases between. Germline CDR1 and CDR2: GTSNPN and SVGIG (reference sequence). The CDR3 is 12 residues long. The CDR3 DNA reads as TGTGCCTGGAGCGGAGATGATCAGCCCCAGCATTTT. Translation: CAWSGDDQPQHF.

The chain is built from TRBV29-1 and TRBJ2-7; 7 bases agree with TRBD1. Germline lookup yields CDR1 SQVTM and CDR2 ANQGSEA. This CDR3 comprises 18 residues. V lost 5 bases and J lost 2; bases outside the gene matches: 21. The CDR3 DNA reads TGCAGCGTTTTTGGGAAGCTAGAGAGGGGACAGACAGCCTACGAGCAGTACTTC. It encodes CSVFGKLERGQTAYEQYF.

The V call is TRBV27, the J call TRBJ1-4; no reliable D call. Germline V lookup: CDR1 MNHEY, CDR2 SMNVEV (reference sequence). The CDR3 is 13 residues long. Trimming cost V 6 bases and J 8 bases, with 13 bases left between them. The chain's CDR3 is CASSPRLGEKLFF. The CDR3 DNA follows: TGTGCCAGCAGCCCACGTTTGGGAGAAAAACTGTTTTTT.

CDR3 loop: CASSLDSSPTYEQYF. The DNA for the CDR3 is TGTGCCAGCAGCTTAGATAGCTCGCCCACCTACGAGCAGTACTTC. The rearrangement uses TRBV7-9 and TRBJ2-7; D is unresolved. The CDR3 extends over 15 amino acids. Germline V CDR1 and CDR2: SEHNR, FQNEAQ (reference sequence). Trimming stripped 1 base from V and 2 bases from J, with 12 bases between. Looking up the rest from reference TRBV7-9 and TRBJ2-7 gives the full variable domain: DTGVSQNPRHKITKRGQNVTFRCDPISEHNRLYWYRQTLGQGPEFLTYFQNEAQLEKSRLLSDRFSAERPKGSFSTLEIQRTEQGDSAMYLCASSLDSSPTYEQYFGPGTRLTVT.

The chain combines TRBV29-1 with TRBJ2-1; D not certain. This CDR3 has 12 residues. In germline, CDR1 is SQVTM, CDR2 ANQGSEA. V lost 7 bases, J lost 7 bases, and 14 bases lay in between. This chain's CDR3 is CSAVGMSNEQFF. The CDR3 coding sequence is TGCAGCGCAGTTGGAATGTCTAATGAGCAGTTCTTC.

This chain connects TRBV25-1 to TRBJ2-1, with D unclear. Trimming took off 1 base at V and 7 bases at J, with 8 bases between the two ends. Germline V lookup: CDR1 MGHDK, CDR2 SYGVNS. The CDR3 spans 13 residues. The CDR3 spells CASSESSMNEQFF. Written as DNA, the CDR3 is TGTGCCAGCAGTGAATCGTCGATGAATGAGCAGTTCTTC.

V gene TRBV9 combines with J gene TRBJ2-7; D possibly corresponds to TRBD2 (5 bases). Germline V CDR1 and CDR2: SGDLS, YYNGEE. The length of the CDR3 is 14 residues. The V gene lost 0 bases and the J gene lost 3 bases, with 10 bases spanning the gap. The CDR3 DNA reads as TGTGCCAGCAGCGTAGATGACGGGGTCTACGAGCAGTACTTC. Protein product: CASSVDDGVYEQYF. Full variable domain (rest looked up from reference TRBV9 and TRBJ2-7): DSGVTQTPKHLITATGQRVTLRCSPRSGDLSVYWYQQSLDQGLQFLIQYYNGEERAKGNILERFSAQQFPDLHSELNLSSLELGDSALYFCASSVDDGVYEQYFGPGTRLTVT.

The chain recombines TRBV19 with TRBJ2-3; D is unresolved. The V end was cut by 5 bases, the J end by 0 bases, with 6 bases between. This CDR3 contains 13 residues. Germline V gene lookup returns CDR1 LNHDA and CDR2 SQIVND (reference sequence). DNA for the CDR3: TGTGCCAGTAGTCCGGACAGCACAGATACGCAGTATTTT. Amino acids: CASSPDSTDTQYF. Filled out from reference TRBV19 and TRBJ2-3, the complete variable domain reads DGGITQSPKYLFRKEGQNVTLSCEQNLNHDAMYWYRQDPGQGLRLIYYSQIVNDFQKGDIAEGYSVSREKKESFPLTVTSAQKNPTAFYLCASSPDSTDTQYFGPGTRLTVL.

This chain uses TRBV10-3 with TRBJ1-5; no reliable D call. Trimming left V 0 bases short and J 4 bases short, with 4 bases between. CDR1 is ENHRY and CDR2 is SYGVKD in the germline V gene. The CDR3 totals 13 residues. CDR3 DNA: TGTGCCATCAGTGAGTCTGGGAATCAGCCCCAGCATTTT. Protein product: CAISESGNQPQHF.

This clone has only one observation. The chain joins TRBV5-5 to TRBJ2-2; D is ambiguous. The germline CDR1 and CDR2 sequences are SGHKS and YYEKEE (reference sequence). Trimming took 0 bases from V and 4 from J, leaving 7 bases between them. The CDR3 consists of 14 residues. Here the CDR3 reads CASSLVQLTGELFF. The CDR3 nucleotides are TGTGCCAGCAGCTTGGTTCAGCTCACCGGGGAGCTGTTTTTT. Based on the CDR3 plus reference TRBV5-5 and TRBJ2-2, the full variable domain is DAGVTQSPTHLIKTRGQQVTLRCSPISGHKSVSWYQQVLGQGPQFIFQYYEKEERGRGNFPDRFSARQFPNYSSELNVNALLLGDSALYLCASSLVQLTGELFFGEGSRLTVL.

For this clone: This sample includes further DNA sequences coding for the same CDR3. The V call is TRBV9, the J call TRBJ2-7; D remains ambiguous. CDR1 and CDR2 from the germline V gene are SGDLS and YYNGEE. The CDR3 runs 14 residues. V was pared by 0 bases and J by 0 bases, with 7 bases between. The chain's CDR3 is CASSVVGSSYEQYF. Here the CDR3 DNA reads TGTGCCAGCAGCGTAGTTGGAAGCTCCTACGAGCAGTACTTC. The whole variable domain, remainder taken from reference TRBV9 and TRBJ2-7, is DSGVTQTPKHLITATGQRVTLRCSPRSGDLSVYWYQQSLDQGLQFLIQYYNGEERAKGNILERFSAQQFPDLHSELNLSSLELGDSALYFCASSVVGSSYEQYFGPGTRLTVT.

The chain couples TRBV2 to TRBJ2-1, with TRBD2 identical over 7 bases. Trimming at V came to 3 bases and at J to 0 bases, leaving 2 bases not matched to a gene. The CDR3 covers 15 residues. In germline, CDR1 is SNHLY, CDR2 FYNNEI. CDR3: CASSDGGGSYNEQFF. The CDR3 DNA follows: TGTGCCAGCAGTGATGGCGGGGGCTCCTACAATGAGCAGTTCTTC.